This passage covers 6 T cell receptor beta chains from one sample sequenced in a study of identical twins. TCRdb called the 5' RACE reads again in MiXCR, with one record for every CDR3 protein. The table has roughly 490,000 distinct CDR3 sequences, approximately 14% seen once; the top ten hold 0.98%. This same sample was also part of a study on yellow fever vaccine responses in identical twins.

The sequencing input was CD4+ T cells sorted from blood. The receptors originated from a woman aged 18-35 years in good health.

The chain has TRBV7-6 and TRBJ2-1; TRBD2 might be the D (5 bases). V was trimmed by 1 base and J by 6 bases, leaving 28 bases between them. Germline CDR1 is SGHVS and CDR2 is FNYEAQ. This CDR3 contains 20 residues. This chain's CDR3 is CASSLEGLESSTTWGNEQFF. The CDR3 DNA reads TGTGCCAGCAGCTTAGAGGGATTGGAGTCTAGCACAACCTGGGGCAATGAGCAGTTCTTC.

This chain links TRBV9 with TRBJ2-1; D is undetermined. Germline V gene data show CDR1 as SGDLS and CDR2 as YYNGEE. V gave up 4 bases and J gave up 2 bases, with 16 bases separating them. The CDR3 spans 16 residues. This CDR3 is CASSPSGKRTYNEQFF. For the CDR3, the DNA is TGTGCCAGCAGCCCTAGTGGGAAGCGTACCTACAATGAGCAGTTCTTC.

This clonotype was counted at least ten times. The V and J genes are TRBV5-1 and TRBJ2-1; 8 nucleotides agree with TRBD1. Germline-derived CDR1 and CDR2 are SGHRS and YFSETQ. The V and J ends lost 0 bases and 9 bases, in that order; junction bases with no gene match: 5. The CDR3 contains 14 residues. The CDR3 reads CASSLDTGTGEQFF. The CDR3 region has the DNA TGCGCCAGCAGCTTGGATACAGGGACAGGTGAGCAGTTCTTC.

This clonotype was recorded many times. V usage is TRBV7-9 and J usage is TRBJ2-5, with D perhaps TRBD1 (7 bases). Germline CDR1 and CDR2: SEHNR and FQNEAQ (reference sequence). The CDR3 extends over 14 amino acids. V was pared by 5 bases and J by 5 bases, with 15 bases between. The CDR3 DNA reads as TGTGCCAGCAGCCCCCGCAGGGGGGTTGAGACCCAGTACTTC. It encodes CASSPRRGVETQYF.

This chain uses TRBV20-1 with TRBJ2-3, with TRBD2 as a possible D gene (6 bases). The CDR3 loop spans 14 amino acids. V lost 3 bases and J lost 4, with 14 bases in between. Germline CDR1 is DFQATT and CDR2 is SNEGSKA (reference sequence). CDR3 DNA: TGCAGTGCTAGTGCGTCCGGAGGGCCAGATACGCAGTATTTT. This codes for CSASASGGPDTQYF.

In its sample, this clonotype was seen a few times. Here the CDR3 reads CASSFEGGAGIQYF. In DNA, the CDR3 is TGCGCCAGCAGCTTCGAGGGGGGTGCGGGCATTCAGTACTTC. The chain links TRBV5-1 to TRBJ2-4, with D possibly called TRBD1 or TRBD2 (6 bases each). V lost 2 bases and J 9 bases, leaving 15 bases between the germline ends. Germline CDR1 and CDR2: SGHRS and YFSETQ. This CDR3 spans 14 amino acids.